A selection of T cell receptor beta chains follows, all from one sample in a study of shared clonotypes between healthy human individuals. Libraries were prepared by immunoSEQ multiplex PCR; TCRdb keeps only in-frame clonotypes and omits some of them. The profile shows roughly 1,100,000 clones, 75% of them singletons. The sequencing input was memory CD4+ T cells sorted from blood. The origin of the receptors is a man aged 18 to 30 in good health. The CDR3 runs from the conserved cysteine through the conserved F or W. D genes are given only for firm matches. Size values are once, few and many counts, or a class for expanded clones, and some rows have none.

V: TRBV30; D: TRBD1; J: TRBJ2-3; size: NA; DNA: TGTGCCTGGAGTGTATATGGGACAGGGAACCGCGATACGCAGTATTTT; CDR3: CAWSVYGTGNRDTQYF
V: TRBV5-4; D: NA; J: TRBJ2-7; size: NA; DNA: TGTGCCAGCAGCCTGGACAGCCTCTACGAGCAGTACTTC; CDR3: CASSLDSLYEQYF
V: TRBV20-1; D: NA; J: TRBJ1-4; size: NA; DNA: TGCAGTGCTGCCGGGTTGGGAAAACTGTTTTTT; CDR3: CSAAGLGKLFF
V: TRBV5-1; D: TRBD2; J: TRBJ2-1; size: few; DNA: TGCGCCAGCAGCTGGAGGGGTACGGGAGGGCCAAACAATGAGCAGTTCTTC; CDR3: CASSWRGTGGPNNEQFF
V: TRBV5-1; D: TRBD1; J: TRBJ2-2; size: NA; DNA: TGCGCCAGCAGCCCCCCGGGACAGGGACGTACCGGGGAGCTGTTTTTT; CDR3: CASSPPGQGRTGELFF
V: TRBV6-4; D: TRBD1; J: TRBJ1-6; size: NA; DNA: TGTGCCAGCAGTGGGACAGGGGATAATTCACCCCTCCACTTT; CDR3: CASSGTGDNSPLHF
V: TRBV5-1; D: NA; J: TRBJ1-1; size: NA; DNA: TGCGCCAGCAGCGAGGGAGGACAAGCGAACACTGAAGCTTTCTTT; CDR3: CASSEGGQANTEAFF
V: TRBV18; D: NA; J: TRBJ2-4; size: few; DNA: TGTGCCAGCGCCCTAGACTTAGCCAAAAACATTCAGTACTTC; CDR3: CASALDLAKNIQYF
V: TRBV5-1; D: TRBD1; J: TRBJ1-6; size: few; DNA: TGCGCCAGCAGCATCTGGGGACAGGGGAACGCACCCCTCCACTTT; CDR3: CASSIWGQGNAPLHF
V: TRBV2; D: NA; J: TRBJ2-7; size: NA; DNA: TGTGCCAGCAGTGAAGAGAGCGGTCCCTACGAGCAGTACTTC; CDR3: CASSEESGPYEQYF
V: TRBV19; D: TRBD2; J: TRBJ2-7; size: NA; DNA: TGTGCCAGTACCGCAAGAGCGGGAGCAGGCGAGCAGTACTTC; CDR3: CASTARAGAGEQYF
V: TRBV10-3; D: NA; J: TRBJ2-2; size: NA; DNA: TGTGCCACCACAGCGACAGGCACCGGGGAGCTGTTTTTT; CDR3: CATTATGTGELFF
V: TRBV6-6; D: NA; J: TRBJ2-7; size: NA; DNA: TGTGCCAGCAGTTCCGGGGCCCTGGAGCAGTACTTC; CDR3: CASSSGALEQYF
V: TRBV10-2; D: NA; J: TRBJ2-7; size: NA; DNA: TGCGCCAGCAGTGAGAACAGGGTAGGGAGCTACGAGCAGTACTTC; CDR3: CASSENRVGSYEQYF
V: TRBV12-5; D: NA; J: TRBJ2-5; size: NA; DNA: TGTGCTAGTGGTTTGGTACAGGGAAACCAAGAGACCCAGTACTTC; CDR3: CASGLVQGNQETQYF
V: TRBV10-3; D: NA; J: TRBJ2-3; size: NA; DNA: TGTGCCATCAATGACCACACAGATACGCAGTATTTT; CDR3: CAINDHTDTQYF
V: TRBV30; D: NA; J: TRBJ1-1; size: few; DNA: TGTGCCTGGAGTGGCCAGGGAGCAGCTGAAGCTTTCTTT; CDR3: CAWSGQGAAEAFF
V: TRBV18; D: NA; J: TRBJ2-1; size: NA; DNA: TGTGCCAGCTCTTCCGGGACTCTGACTGAGCAGTTCTTC; CDR3: CASSSGTLTEQFF
V: TRBV5-1; D: TRBD1; J: TRBJ2-7; size: NA; DNA: TGCGCCAGCAGCGGAACCGGGACAGGGAAAAGCGAGCAGTACTTC; CDR3: CASSGTGTGKSEQYF
V: TRBV9; D: NA; J: TRBJ1-1; size: NA; DNA: TGTGCCAGCAGCGCAGGCCTAGGGGTGTTAGGCGCTGAAGCTTTCTTT; CDR3: CASSAGLGVLGAEAFF
V: TRBV2; D: NA; J: TRBJ2-7; size: NA; DNA: TGTGCCAGCAGTGAGAGGGATCGGCAGTACTTC; CDR3: CASSERDRQYF
V: TRBV9; D: TRBD2; J: TRBJ2-7; size: once; DNA: TGTGCCAGCAGCTTGAGTAGCGGGGGGGCCTACGAGCAGTACTTC; CDR3: CASSLSSGGAYEQYF
V: TRBV7-9; D: NA; J: TRBJ2-1; size: NA; DNA: TGTGCCAGCAGCTTAGCAAAGGGGGTGGAAAATGAGCAGTTCTTC; CDR3: CASSLAKGVENEQFF
V: TRBV2; D: NA; J: TRBJ1-2; size: NA; DNA: TGTGCCAGCAGGGCAGACACCTCCTATGGCTACACCTTC; CDR3: CASRADTSYGYTF
V: TRBV7-6; D: NA; J: TRBJ2-3; size: NA; DNA: TGTGCCAGCAGCTTTGGGCAGAAAGTCACAGATACGCAGTATTTT; CDR3: CASSFGQKVTDTQYF
V: TRBV5-1; D: NA; J: TRBJ2-2; size: NA; DNA: TGCGCCACCCAATTGGATTTGAACACCGGGGAGCTGTTTTTT; CDR3: CATQLDLNTGELFF
V: TRBV2; D: NA; J: TRBJ2-3; size: few; DNA: TGTGCCAGCACCCTGACATCAGGGACTAGCACAGATACGCAGTATTTT; CDR3: CASTLTSGTSTDTQYF
V: TRBV5-6; D: TRBD1; J: TRBJ1-4; size: NA; DNA: TGTGCCAGCAGCCAACAGGACAGGGGGCGTTCGCCTCTTTTTTTT; CDR3: CASSQQDRGRSPLFF